This TCR beta chain comes out of a study of Ad26.COV2.S vaccination and SARS-CoV-2 variants. For this clone: Its cognate antigen is unknown.

Sample treatment: approximately 18 received Ad26.COV2.S at low or high dose, single or two shots; about 5 received placebo; per-sample allocation not given. Sampling occurred on day 63 after the first vaccine or placebo injection. Vaccine was an Ad26 vector expressing Wuhan-strain SARS-CoV-2 spike. Profiling relied on immunoSEQ multiplex PCR, and the TCRdb table lists in-frame clones only, not all of them. The sample holds 300,000 to 400,000 clones, around 86% seen once. General study findings and limits: Vaccinees showed greater spike-specific TCR breadth than placebo recipients. Placebo and vaccine recipients had non-spike TCR breadth that was similar.

The input for sequencing was peripheral blood, taken in a trial of Ad26.COV2.S vaccine versus placebo. This TCR was sampled from a person between 18 and 60 years old who received the Ad26.COV2.S COVID-19 vaccine or a placebo.

Here the CDR3 reads CASSLNGGLNNEQFF. CDR3 nucleotides: TGTGCCAGCAGCTTAAACGGGGGGCTGAACAATGAGCAGTTCTTC. The V and J genes are TRBV7-3 and TRBJ2-1, with D possibly TRBD2 on 7 matching bases. Trimming removed 1 base from V and 5 bases from J, with 12 bases in between. This CDR3 region has 15 residues. Germline CDR1 SGHTA, CDR2 FQGTGA.